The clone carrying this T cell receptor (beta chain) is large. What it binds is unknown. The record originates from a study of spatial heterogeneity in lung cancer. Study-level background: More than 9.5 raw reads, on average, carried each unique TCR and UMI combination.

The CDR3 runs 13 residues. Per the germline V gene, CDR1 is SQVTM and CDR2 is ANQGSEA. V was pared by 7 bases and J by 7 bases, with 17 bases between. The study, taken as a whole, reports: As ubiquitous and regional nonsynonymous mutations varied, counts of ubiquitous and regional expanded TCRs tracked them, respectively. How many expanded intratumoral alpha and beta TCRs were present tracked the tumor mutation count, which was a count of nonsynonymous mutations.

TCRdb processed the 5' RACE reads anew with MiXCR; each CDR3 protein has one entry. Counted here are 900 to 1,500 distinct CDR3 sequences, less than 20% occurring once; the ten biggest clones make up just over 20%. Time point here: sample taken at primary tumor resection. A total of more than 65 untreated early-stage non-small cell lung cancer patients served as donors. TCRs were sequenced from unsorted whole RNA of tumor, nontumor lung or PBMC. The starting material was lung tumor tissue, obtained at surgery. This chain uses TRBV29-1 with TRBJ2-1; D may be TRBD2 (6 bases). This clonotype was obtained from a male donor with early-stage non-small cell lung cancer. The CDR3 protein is CSGFGLSQNEQFF. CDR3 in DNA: TGCAGCGGATTCGGACTAAGCCAGAATGAGCAGTTCTTC.